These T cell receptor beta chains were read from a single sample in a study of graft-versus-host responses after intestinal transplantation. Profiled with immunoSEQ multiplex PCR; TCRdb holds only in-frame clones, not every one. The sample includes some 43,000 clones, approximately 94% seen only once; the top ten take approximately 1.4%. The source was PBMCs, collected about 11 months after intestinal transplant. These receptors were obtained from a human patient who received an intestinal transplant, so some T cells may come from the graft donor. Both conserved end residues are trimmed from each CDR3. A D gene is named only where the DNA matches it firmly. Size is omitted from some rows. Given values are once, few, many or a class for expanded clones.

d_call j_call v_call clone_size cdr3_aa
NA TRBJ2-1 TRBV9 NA ASSPTWSEQF
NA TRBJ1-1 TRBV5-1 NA ASSLEGGAAEAF
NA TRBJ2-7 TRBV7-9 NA ASSPSSRVAEQY
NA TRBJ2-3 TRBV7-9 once ASSLAIGGPSTDTQY
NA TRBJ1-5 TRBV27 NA ASSLINSNQPQH
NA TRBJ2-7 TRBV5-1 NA ASSLIGGIDAYEQY
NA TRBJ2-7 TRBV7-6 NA ASSLAPWEGGRPFSYEQY
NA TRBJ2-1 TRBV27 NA ASSFWADSSYNEQF
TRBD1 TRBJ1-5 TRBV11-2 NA ASSFGTASNQPQH
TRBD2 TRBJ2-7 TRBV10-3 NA AISKRGSSYEQY
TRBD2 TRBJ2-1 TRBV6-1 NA ASSSREGPSEQF
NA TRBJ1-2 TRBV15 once ATSRGGPDGYT
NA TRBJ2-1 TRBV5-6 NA ASSIDEHNEQF
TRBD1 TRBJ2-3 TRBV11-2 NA ASSLGQGGTDTQY
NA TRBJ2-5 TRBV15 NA ATSRLKTGYSVVGETQY
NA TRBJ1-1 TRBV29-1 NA SVAGVGYTEAF